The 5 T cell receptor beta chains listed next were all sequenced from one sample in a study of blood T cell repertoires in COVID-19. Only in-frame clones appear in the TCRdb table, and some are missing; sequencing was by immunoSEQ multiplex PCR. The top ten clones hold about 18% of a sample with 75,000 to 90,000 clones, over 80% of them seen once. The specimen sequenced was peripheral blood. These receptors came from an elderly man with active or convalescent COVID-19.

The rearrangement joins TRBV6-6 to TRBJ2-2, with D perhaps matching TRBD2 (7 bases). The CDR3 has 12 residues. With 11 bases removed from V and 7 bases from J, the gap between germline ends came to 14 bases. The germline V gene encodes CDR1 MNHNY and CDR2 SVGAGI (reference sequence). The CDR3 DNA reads TGTGCCGGGGCGGGGGCAATCGGGGAGCTGTTTTTT. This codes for CAGAGAIGELFF.

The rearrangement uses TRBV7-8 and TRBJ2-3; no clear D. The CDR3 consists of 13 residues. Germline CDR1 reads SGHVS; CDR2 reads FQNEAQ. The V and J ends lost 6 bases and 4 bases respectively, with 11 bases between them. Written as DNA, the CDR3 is TGTGCCAGCAGTTTGCAGGATCCAGATACGCAGTATTTT. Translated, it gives CASSLQDPDTQYF.

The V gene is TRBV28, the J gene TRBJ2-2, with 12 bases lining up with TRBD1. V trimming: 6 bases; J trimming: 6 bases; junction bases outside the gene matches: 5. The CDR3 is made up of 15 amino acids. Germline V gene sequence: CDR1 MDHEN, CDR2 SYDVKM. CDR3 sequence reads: CASRSGQGAPGELFF. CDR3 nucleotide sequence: TGTGCCAGCAGGTCGGGACAGGGGGCGCCCGGGGAGCTGTTTTTT.

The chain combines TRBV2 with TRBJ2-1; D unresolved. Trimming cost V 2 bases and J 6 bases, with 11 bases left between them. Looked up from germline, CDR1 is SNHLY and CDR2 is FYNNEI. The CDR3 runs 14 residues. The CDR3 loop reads CASSESESSNEQFF. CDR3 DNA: TGTGCCAGCAGTGAAAGTGAGAGTTCCAATGAGCAGTTCTTC. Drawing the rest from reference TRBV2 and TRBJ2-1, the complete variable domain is EPEVTQTPSHQVTQMGQEVILRCVPISNHLYFYWYRQILGQKVEFLVSFYNNEISEKSEIFDDQFSVERPDGSNFTLKIRSTKLEDSAMYFCASSESESSNEQFFGPGTRLTVL.

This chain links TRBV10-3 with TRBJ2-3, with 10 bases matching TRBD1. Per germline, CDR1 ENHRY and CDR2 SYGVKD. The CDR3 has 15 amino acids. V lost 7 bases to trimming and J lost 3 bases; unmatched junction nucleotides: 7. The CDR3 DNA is TGTGCCATCAAAAATGACAGGGGGCGGACAGATACGCAGTATTTT. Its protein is CAIKNDRGRTDTQYF.